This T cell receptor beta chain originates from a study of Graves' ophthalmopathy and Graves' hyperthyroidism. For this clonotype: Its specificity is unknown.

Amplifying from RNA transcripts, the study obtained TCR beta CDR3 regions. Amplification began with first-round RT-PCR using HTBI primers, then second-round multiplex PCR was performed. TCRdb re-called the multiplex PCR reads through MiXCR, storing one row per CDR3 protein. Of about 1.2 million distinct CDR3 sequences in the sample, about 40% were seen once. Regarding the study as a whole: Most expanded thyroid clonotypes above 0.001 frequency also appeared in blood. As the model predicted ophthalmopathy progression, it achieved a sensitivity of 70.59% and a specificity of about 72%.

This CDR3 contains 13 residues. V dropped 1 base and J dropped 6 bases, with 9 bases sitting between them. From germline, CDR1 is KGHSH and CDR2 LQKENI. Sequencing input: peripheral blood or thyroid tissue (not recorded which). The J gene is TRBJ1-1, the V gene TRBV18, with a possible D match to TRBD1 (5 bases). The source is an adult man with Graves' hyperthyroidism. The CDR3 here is CASSPLAGAEAFF. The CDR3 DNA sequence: TGTGCCAGCTCACCACTCGCGGGGGCTGAAGCTTTCTTT.